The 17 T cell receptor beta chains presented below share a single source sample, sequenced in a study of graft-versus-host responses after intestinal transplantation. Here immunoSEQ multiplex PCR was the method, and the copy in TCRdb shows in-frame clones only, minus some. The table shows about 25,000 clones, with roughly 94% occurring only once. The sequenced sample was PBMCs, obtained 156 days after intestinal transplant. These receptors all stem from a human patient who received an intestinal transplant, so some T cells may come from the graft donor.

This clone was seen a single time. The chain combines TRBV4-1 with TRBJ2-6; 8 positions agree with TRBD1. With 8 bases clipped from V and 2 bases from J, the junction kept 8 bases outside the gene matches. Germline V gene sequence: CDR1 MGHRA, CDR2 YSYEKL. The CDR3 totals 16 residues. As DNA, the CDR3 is TGCGCCAGCTCTCAGGGGGCGCTTGCTGGGGCCAACGTCCTGACTTTC. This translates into CASSQGALAGANVLTF.

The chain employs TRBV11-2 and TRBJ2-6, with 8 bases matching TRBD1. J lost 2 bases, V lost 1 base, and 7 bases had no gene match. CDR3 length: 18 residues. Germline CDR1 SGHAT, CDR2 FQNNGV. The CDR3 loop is CASSLAGQVMAGANVLTF. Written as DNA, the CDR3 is TGTGCCAGCAGCTTAGCGGGACAGGTCATGGCTGGGGCCAACGTCCTGACTTTC.

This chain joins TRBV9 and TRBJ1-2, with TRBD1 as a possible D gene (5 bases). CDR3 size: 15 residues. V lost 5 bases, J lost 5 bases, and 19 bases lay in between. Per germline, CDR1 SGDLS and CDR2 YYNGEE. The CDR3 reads CASSLTSGTTYGYTF. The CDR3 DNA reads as TGTGCCAGCAGTCTTACCTCCGGGACCACTTATGGCTACACCTTC. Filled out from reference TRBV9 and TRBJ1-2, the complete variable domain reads DSGVTQTPKHLITATGQRVTLRCSPRSGDLSVYWYQQSLDQGLQFLIQYYNGEERAKGNILERFSAQQFPDLHSELNLSSLELGDSALYFCASSLTSGTTYGYTFGSGTRLTVV.

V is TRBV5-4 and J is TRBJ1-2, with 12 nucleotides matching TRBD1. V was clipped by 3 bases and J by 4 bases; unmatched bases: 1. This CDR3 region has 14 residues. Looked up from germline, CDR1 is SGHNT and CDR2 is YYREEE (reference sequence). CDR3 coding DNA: TGTGCCAGCAGCTCGGGACAGGGGGCCTATGGCTACACCTTC. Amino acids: CASSSGQGAYGYTF.

The CDR3 loop reads CASSPRDTFTYEQYF. The CDR3 nucleotides read TGTGCCAGCAGCCCCCGGGACACCTTTACCTACGAGCAGTACTTC. The V call is TRBV11-3, the J call TRBJ2-7; the D gene is possibly TRBD1 (6 bases). Per the germline V gene, CDR1 is SGHNT and CDR2 is YENEEA. The CDR3 is made up of 15 amino acids. Trimming stripped 5 bases from V and 2 bases from J, with 16 bases between.

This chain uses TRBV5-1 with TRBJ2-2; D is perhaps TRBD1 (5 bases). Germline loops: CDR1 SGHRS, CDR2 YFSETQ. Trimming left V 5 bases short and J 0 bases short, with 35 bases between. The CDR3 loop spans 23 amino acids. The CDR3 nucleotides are TGCGCCAGCAGTGGGGCAATGGTTATTTTCTTATTCGGAAGTCCCGCGAACACCGGGGAGCTGTTTTTT. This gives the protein CASSGAMVIFLFGSPANTGELFF.

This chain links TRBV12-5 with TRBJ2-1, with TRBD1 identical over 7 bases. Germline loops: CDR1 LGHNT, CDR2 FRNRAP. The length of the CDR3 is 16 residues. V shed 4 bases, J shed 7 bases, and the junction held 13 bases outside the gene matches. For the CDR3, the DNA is TGTGCTAGTGGTTGGATCTCGGGACAGAGACTAAATGAGCAGTTCTTC. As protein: CASGWISGQRLNEQFF. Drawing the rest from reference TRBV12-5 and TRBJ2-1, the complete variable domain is DARVTQTPRHKVTEMGQEVTMRCQPILGHNTVFWYRQTMMQGLELLAYFRNRAPLDDSGMPKDRFSAEMPDATLATLKIQPSEPRDSAVYFCASGWISGQRLNEQFFGPGTRLTVL.

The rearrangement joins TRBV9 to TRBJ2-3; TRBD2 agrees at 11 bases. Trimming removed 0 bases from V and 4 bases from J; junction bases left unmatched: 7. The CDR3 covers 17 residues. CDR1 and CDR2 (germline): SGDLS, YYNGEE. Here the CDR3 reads CASSVATSGGFSDTQYF. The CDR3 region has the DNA TGTGCCAGCAGCGTAGCAACTAGCGGGGGTTTTTCAGATACGCAGTATTTT.

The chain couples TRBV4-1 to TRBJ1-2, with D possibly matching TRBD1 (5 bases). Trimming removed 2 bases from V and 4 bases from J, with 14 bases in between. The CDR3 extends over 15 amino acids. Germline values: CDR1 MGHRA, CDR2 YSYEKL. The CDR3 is CASSQRLVGLYGYTF. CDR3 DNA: TGCGCCAGCAGCCAAAGGCTTGTGGGACTCTATGGCTACACCTTC.

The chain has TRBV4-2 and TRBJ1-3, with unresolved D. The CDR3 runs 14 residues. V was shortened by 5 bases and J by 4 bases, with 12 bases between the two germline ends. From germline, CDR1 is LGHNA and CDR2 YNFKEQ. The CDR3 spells CASSDPLGGNTIYF. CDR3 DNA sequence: TGTGCCAGCAGCGACCCTCTTGGCGGAAACACCATATATTTT.

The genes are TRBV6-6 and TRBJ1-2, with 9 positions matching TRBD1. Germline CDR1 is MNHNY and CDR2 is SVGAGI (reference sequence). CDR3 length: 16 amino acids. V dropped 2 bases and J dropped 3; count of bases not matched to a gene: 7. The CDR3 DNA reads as TGTGCCAGCAGTTACACAGGACAGGGGCGGGACTATGGCTACACCTTC. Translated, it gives CASSYTGQGRDYGYTF.

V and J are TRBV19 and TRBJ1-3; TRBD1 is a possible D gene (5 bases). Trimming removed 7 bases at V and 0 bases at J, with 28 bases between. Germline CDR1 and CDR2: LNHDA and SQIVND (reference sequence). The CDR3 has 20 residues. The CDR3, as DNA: TGTGCCAGTACCCTGCACCCGTGGGGACCATACCCCTACTCTGGAAACACCATATATTTT. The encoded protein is CASTLHPWGPYPYSGNTIYF.

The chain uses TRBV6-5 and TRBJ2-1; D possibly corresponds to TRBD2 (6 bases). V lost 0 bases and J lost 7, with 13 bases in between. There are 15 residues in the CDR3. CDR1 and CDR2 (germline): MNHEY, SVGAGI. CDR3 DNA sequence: TGTGCCAGCAGTTACTCCCGGGAGTCGTCGAATGAGCAGTTCTTC. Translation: CASSYSRESSNEQFF.

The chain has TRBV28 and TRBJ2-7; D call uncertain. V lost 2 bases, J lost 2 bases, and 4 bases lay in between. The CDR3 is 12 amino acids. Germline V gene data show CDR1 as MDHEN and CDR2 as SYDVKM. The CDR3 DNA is TGTGCCAGCAGTTTAAGGGCCTACGAGCAGTACTTC. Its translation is CASSLRAYEQYF.

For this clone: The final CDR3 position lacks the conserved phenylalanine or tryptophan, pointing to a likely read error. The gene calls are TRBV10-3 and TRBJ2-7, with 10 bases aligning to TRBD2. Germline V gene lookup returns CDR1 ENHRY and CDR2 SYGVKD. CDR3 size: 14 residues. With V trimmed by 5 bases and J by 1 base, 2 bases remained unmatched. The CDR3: CAISTTSGSYEQYL. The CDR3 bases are TGTGCCATCAGTACGACTAGCGGGTCCTACGAGCAGTACCTC.

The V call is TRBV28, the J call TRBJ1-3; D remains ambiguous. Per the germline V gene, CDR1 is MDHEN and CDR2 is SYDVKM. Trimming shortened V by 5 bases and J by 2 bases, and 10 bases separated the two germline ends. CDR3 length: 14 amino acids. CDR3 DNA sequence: TGTGCCAGCAGTGGCATGGATACTGGAAACACCATATATTTT. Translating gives CASSGMDTGNTIYF.

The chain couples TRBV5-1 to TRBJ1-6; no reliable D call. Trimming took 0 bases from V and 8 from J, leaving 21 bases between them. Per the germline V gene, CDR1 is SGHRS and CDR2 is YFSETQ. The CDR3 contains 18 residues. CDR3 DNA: TGCGCCAGCAGCTTGGCGGTTCGGGCTGGGCGGGCGGATTCACCCCTCCACTTT. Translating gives CASSLAVRAGRADSPLHF. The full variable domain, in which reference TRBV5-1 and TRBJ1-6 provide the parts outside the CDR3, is KAGVTQTPRYLIKTRGQQVTLSCSPISGHRSVSWYQQTPGQGLQFLFEYFSETQRNKGNFPGRFSGRQFSNSRSEMNVSTLELGDSALYLCASSLAVRAGRADSPLHFGNGTRLTVT.